The rows below give T cell receptor beta chains drawn from one sample of a study of blood T cell repertoires in COVID-19. Clones were sequenced by immunoSEQ multiplex PCR, and TCRdb holds only the in-frame ones, with some missing. The profile shows roughly 160,000 clones, 86% of them singletons. Sequenced sample: peripheral blood. The receptors stem from a man aged 50 to 59 with active or convalescent COVID-19. Each CDR3 is given with its conserved first and last residue. A D gene is named only where the DNA matches it firmly. The size of a clone is reported for some rows only, either as once, few or many, or as a class for expanded clones.

V,size,J,D,CDR3,DNA
TRBV5-4,.,TRBJ2-1,TRBD2,CASSLTSGSYNEQFF,TGTGCCAGCAGCTTGACTAGCGGCTCCTACAATGAGCAGTTCTTC
TRBV2,.,TRBJ1-6,TRBD1,CASKIGTGGSYNSPLHF,TGTGCCAGCAAGATAGGGACAGGGGGCTCCTATAATTCACCCCTCCACTTT
TRBV19,.,TRBJ1-2,TRBD1,CASSIDEGTGVYGYTF,TGTGCCAGTAGTATAGATGAAGGGACAGGGGTCTATGGCTACACCTTC
TRBV7-8,once,TRBJ2-3,TRBD2,CASSTGLAGRISGTDTQYF,TGTGCCAGCAGCACCGGACTAGCGGGAAGGATCTCGGGCACAGATACGCAGTATTTT
TRBV10-3,.,TRBJ1-1,TRBD1,CAISVGTGTFNTEAFF,TGTGCCATCAGTGTCGGGACAGGGACCTTCAACACTGAAGCTTTCTTT
TRBV7-8,.,TRBJ1-5,.,CASSQDGGDQPQHF,TGTGCCAGCAGCCAAGACGGGGGGGATCAGCCCCAGCATTTT
TRBV30,.,TRBJ1-1,.,CAWTGGKGLAFF,TGTGCCTGGACCGGGGGGAAGGGGCTAGCTTTCTTT
TRBV10-3,.,TRBJ2-3,.,CAISENQGGIRTDTQYF,TGTGCCATCAGTGAAAACCAAGGCGGGATACGCACAGATACGCAGTATTTT
TRBV6-9,.,TRBJ2-7,.,CASTPNEQYF,TGTGCCAGCACCCCCAACGAGCAGTACTTC
TRBV2,.,TRBJ1-3,.,CASTPNQSGNTIYF,TGTGCCAGCACCCCGAACCAGTCTGGAAACACCATATATTTT
TRBV2,.,TRBJ2-7,.,CARQGIGGPGREQYF,TGTGCCAGGCAAGGGATCGGGGGGCCGGGCCGCGAGCAGTACTTC
TRBV7-9,.,TRBJ1-5,.,CASSSAGVQPQHF,TGTGCCAGCAGCTCCGCAGGGGTCCAGCCCCAGCATTTT